What follows are 31 T cell receptor beta chains derived from one specimen sequenced in a study of cytomegalovirus exposure and HLA in healthy donors. In the PCR, 60 Vbeta and 13 Jbeta primers were used. Produced via immunoSEQ multiplex PCR; TCRdb's table is partial and in-frame only. The sample has 150,000 to 200,000 clones; approximately 88% are singletons. Sample: PBMCs. These receptor sequences come from a woman aged 18-35 years in good health and CMV-seronegative.

This chain links TRBV7-4 with TRBJ1-3, with TRBD1 matching over 7 bases. Trimming at V came to 5 bases and at J to 0 bases, leaving 10 bases not matched to a gene. Germline-derived CDR1 and CDR2 are SGHVT and SQSDAQ. The CDR3 spans 17 residues. CDR3 region: CASSLRRGQSSGNTIYF. The CDR3 nucleotides are TGTGCCAGCAGCCTCCGGAGGGGACAGAGCTCTGGAAACACCATATATTTT.

V usage is TRBV5-4 and J usage is TRBJ1-1; the D gene is possibly TRBD1 (6 bases). This CDR3 contains 15 residues. V was cut by 5 bases and J by 1 base, with 15 bases left in between. Germline CDR1 is SGHNT and CDR2 is YYREEE (reference sequence). The DNA of the CDR3 is TGTGCCAGCAGTTGGGGGGGCGGGGGGAACACTGAAGCTTTCTTT. Its protein product is CASSWGGGGNTEAFF.

Concerning this clone itself: It is unclear where the CDR3 begins or ends on the DNA, so no DNA is shown, and the CDR3 is as TCRdb lists it. V usage is TRBV29-1 and J usage is TRBJ2-1; no DNA check was done on the table's D call, TRBD2. Including both end residues, the CDR3 is 10 amino acids long. Germline V gene lookup returns CDR1 SQVTM and CDR2 ANQGSEA. The CDR3 region is CSVGGGTLFF.

This clone was recorded only once. The chain employs TRBV5-1 and TRBJ2-7; 9 nucleotides line up with TRBD2. Trimming cost V 0 bases and J 7 bases; bases outside gene matches: 8. The CDR3 spans 15 residues. Germline V gives CDR1 SGHRS, CDR2 YFSETQ. CDR3 residues: CASSLVVAGAAEQYF. The CDR3 DNA reads TGCGCCAGCAGCTTGGTAGTAGCGGGGGCTGCGGAGCAGTACTTC.

The rearrangement uses TRBV6-5 and TRBJ2-7; TRBD2 aligns across 15 bases. The CDR3 contains 16 residues. CDR1 and CDR2 (germline): MNHEY, SVGAGI. V was pared by 4 bases and J by 2 bases, with 3 bases of the junction left unmatched. The CDR3 sequence is CASSWTSGGAAYEQYF. The CDR3 DNA reads TGTGCCAGCAGTTGGACTAGCGGGGGGGCAGCCTACGAGCAGTACTTC.

The chain recombines TRBV10-3 with TRBJ2-1, with a tentative D call TRBD2 (6 bases). The CDR3 covers 13 residues. CDR1 and CDR2 (germline): ENHRY, SYGVKD. Deletions cut 5 bases from V and 10 bases from J, with 15 bases between. CDR3 sequence: CAISSGTDVEQFF. The CDR3 DNA is TGTGCCATCAGTTCCGGGACTGACGTAGAGCAGTTCTTC.

This rearrangement joins TRBV19 to TRBJ2-3, with 7 bases fitting TRBD2. V lost 5 bases to trimming and J lost 3 bases; unmatched junction nucleotides: 11. Germline CDR1 is LNHDA and CDR2 is SQIVND (reference sequence). CDR3 length: 16 residues. CDR3 DNA sequence: TGTGCCAGTAGTCCCCGGGGAGCGGGGTCGACAGATACGCAGTATTTT. Its protein is CASSPRGAGSTDTQYF.

The rearrangement links TRBV7-9 to TRBJ2-1, with TRBD1 matching over 11 bases. J gave up 9 bases and V 5 bases, and 9 bases lay outside the gene matches. The CDR3 consists of 15 residues. Germline V CDR1 and CDR2: SEHNR, FQNEAQ (reference sequence). CDR3 coding DNA: TGTGCCAGCAGCCGCGGGACAGGGGGTCAGGGTGAGCAGTTCTTC. Translating it yields CASSRGTGGQGEQFF. Full variable domain (missing parts from reference TRBV7-9 and TRBJ2-1): DTGVSQNPRHKITKRGQNVTFRCDPISEHNRLYWYRQTLGQGPEFLTYFQNEAQLEKSRLLSDRFSAERPKGSFSTLEIQRTEQGDSAMYLCASSRGTGGQGEQFFGPGTRLTVL.

The V call is TRBV18, the J call TRBJ2-7, with 8 nucleotides matching TRBD1. V lost 3 bases and J lost 2; bases outside the gene matches: 3. This CDR3 region has 14 residues. The V gene's germline CDR1 is KGHSH and CDR2 LQKENI. DNA of the CDR3: TGTGCCAGCTCACCCGGGACAGGTCCCTACGAGCAGTACTTC. It encodes CASSPGTGPYEQYF.

The chain links TRBV6-1 to TRBJ2-3; weak D call: TRBD1 (5 bases). The germline CDR1 and CDR2 sequences are MNHNS and SASEGT. The V end was cut by 5 bases, the J end by 0 bases, with 9 bases between. The CDR3 loop spans 14 amino acids. The CDR3 bases are TGTGCCAGCAGTCGAGACAGAAGCACAGATACGCAGTATTTT. Encoded protein: CASSRDRSTDTQYF.

This sequence joins TRBV11-3 and TRBJ2-5; 7 bases align to TRBD2. V lost 5 bases and J lost 2; bases outside the gene matches: 8. The CDR3 is 15 residues long. The germline gives CDR1 SGHNT, CDR2 YENEEA. Written as DNA, the CDR3 is TGTGCCAGCAGCCCTGAGGGGAGGGTACAAGAGACCCAGTACTTC. Protein product: CASSPEGRVQETQYF.

The chain uses TRBV11-3 and TRBJ2-5; tentatively, D is TRBD1 (5 bases). The V end lost 4 bases, the J end lost 5 bases, and 17 bases lay between the germline ends. CDR3 size: 15 residues. Germline assignment: CDR1 SGHNT and CDR2 YENEEA. In DNA form, the CDR3 reads TGTGCCAGCAGCTCGCCAGGCAAATCAGGGGAGACCCAGTACTTC. Its translation: CASSSPGKSGETQYF.

CDR3 nucleotide sequence: TGTGCCAGCCGCAACAGGGGGCGCGGGTCAGATACGCAGTATTTT. It translates to CASRNRGRGSDTQYF. The genes are TRBV5-6 and TRBJ2-3; 9 bases map to TRBD1. Looked up from germline, CDR1 is SGHDT and CDR2 is YYEEEE. The CDR3 loop spans 15 amino acids. Unmatched junction bases numbered 10, after V lost 7 bases and J lost 4 bases.

The V and J genes are TRBV29-1 and TRBJ2-1; the match to TRBD1 covers 10 bases. The CDR3 has 14 amino acids. Germline CDR1 is SQVTM and CDR2 is ANQGSEA. V was clipped by 7 bases and J by 1 base; unmatched bases: 4. The CDR3 reads CSGVDRGSYNEQFF. The CDR3 coding sequence is TGCAGCGGAGTGGACAGGGGGTCCTACAATGAGCAGTTCTTC.

The chain is built from TRBV18 and TRBJ2-5; 12 bases agree with TRBD1. The germline gives CDR1 KGHSH, CDR2 LQKENI. The J segment lost 5 bases and the V segment lost 6 bases, leaving 10 bases of the junction unmatched. There are 16 residues in the CDR3. The CDR3 DNA is TGTGCCAGCTCCCCGGGACAGGGGGCCACGTTGGAGACCCAGTACTTC. Its translation: CASSPGQGATLETQYF.

J is TRBJ2-1 and V is TRBV4-1, with 7 bases matching TRBD2. The CDR3 extends over 17 amino acids. The junction had 8 bases not matched to a gene; V was cut back by 0 bases and J by 3 bases. Germline CDR1 MGHRA, CDR2 YSYEKL. The CDR3: CASSQDLGGGLYNEQFF. CDR3 DNA sequence: TGCGCCAGCAGCCAAGATCTCGGGGGAGGGCTCTACAATGAGCAGTTCTTC.

The rearrangement uses TRBV2 and TRBJ2-7; 8 bases map to TRBD1. V shed 6 bases and J 4 bases; nucleotides not matched to a gene: 11. Per the germline V gene, CDR1 is SNHLY and CDR2 is FYNNEI. This CDR3 has 15 amino acids. The CDR3 protein is CASSLRQGHGYEQYF. In DNA form, the CDR3 reads TGTGCCAGCAGCCTAAGACAGGGGCACGGATACGAGCAGTACTTC.

The V gene is TRBV5-5, the J gene TRBJ2-7, with TRBD1 matching over 7 bases. Germline CDR1 reads SGHKS; CDR2 reads YYEKEE (reference sequence). J was trimmed by 3 bases and V by 4 bases; bases with no gene match: 7. The CDR3 has 14 residues. CDR3 amino acids: CASSLLTGSYEQYF. CDR3 DNA: TGTGCCAGCAGCCTGCTGACAGGGAGCTACGAGCAGTACTTC.

The V gene is TRBV6-1, the J gene TRBJ2-4; no reliable D call. The CDR3 loop spans 16 amino acids. Germline assignment: CDR1 MNHNS and CDR2 SASEGT. V was shortened by 2 bases and J by 4 bases, with 15 bases between the two germline ends. CDR3 in amino acids: CASSEPPYSTKNIQYF. CDR3 sequence (DNA): TGTGCCAGCAGTGAACCGCCTTATAGCACGAAAAACATTCAGTACTTC.

The chain has TRBV5-1 and TRBJ2-6; 7 nucleotides align to TRBD2. V lost 4 bases and J lost 2; bases outside the gene matches: 6. The CDR3 has 16 amino acids. Germline V gives CDR1 SGHRS, CDR2 YFSETQ. This CDR3 is CASSRMGGAGANVLTF. DNA of the CDR3: TGCGCCAGCAGCCGGATGGGGGGGGCTGGGGCCAACGTCCTGACTTTC.

The chain couples TRBV6-1 to TRBJ1-3; D remains unclear. The CDR3 contains 15 residues. CDR1 and CDR2 from the germline V gene are MNHNS and SASEGT. Trimming removed 1 base from V and 0 bases from J, with 7 bases in between. The CDR3 is CASSEEAGSGNTIYF. CDR3 coding DNA: TGTGCCAGCAGTGAAGAGGCGGGCTCTGGAAACACCATATATTTT.

The V and J genes are TRBV19 and TRBJ1-5, with 11 bases aligning to TRBD1. The V gene's germline CDR1 is LNHDA and CDR2 SQIVND (reference sequence). J was trimmed by 6 bases and V by 7 bases; bases with no gene match: 11. This CDR3 has 16 amino acids. The CDR3, as DNA: TGTGCCAGTATCCCCCGGGACAGGGGGACGGGTCAGCCCCAGCATTTT. Protein: CASIPRDRGTGQPQHF.

The chain is built from TRBV6-5 and TRBJ1-2; D is perhaps TRBD1 (6 bases). V lost 5 bases, J lost 7 bases, and 17 bases lay in between. CDR3 length: 14 amino acids. CDR1 is MNHEY and CDR2 is SVGAGI in the germline V gene. The CDR3 nucleotides read TGTGCCAGCAGTCGACAGGTTTCTGGTTCTGGCTACACCTTC. Residues: CASSRQVSGSGYTF.

In regard to this clone: One end of the junction is discordant with germline, which a read error may explain. The sample contains more than one DNA sequence encoding this CDR3. The chain combines TRBV29-1 with TRBJ2-7; 7 positions match TRBD2. CDR1 SQVTM and CDR2 ANQGSEA come from the germline V gene. The length of the CDR3 is 14 residues. The CDR3 DNA reads TGCAGCGTTGTGGGGGGGAAGAACTCCTACGAGCAGTACTTT. Protein sequence: CSVVGGKNSYEQYF.

The count of this clone is one. The chain uses TRBV11-3 and TRBJ2-1; D unresolved. Germline assignment: CDR1 SGHNT and CDR2 YENEEA. The CDR3 spans 13 residues. Deletions cut 5 bases from V and 5 bases from J, with 10 bases between. CDR3 coding DNA: TGTGCCAGCAGCGGGCAGACGGACAATGAGCAGTTCTTC. It is translated as CASSGQTDNEQFF.

This chain links TRBV4-1 with TRBJ2-7; 8 bases are shared with TRBD2. Germline CDR1 is MGHRA and CDR2 is YSYEKL. V trimming: 4 bases; J trimming: 4 bases; junction bases outside the gene matches: 12. The CDR3 contains 16 residues. The CDR3 loop is CASSRPGAGAGYEQYF. The CDR3 nucleotides read TGCGCCAGCAGCCGACCAGGAGCGGGGGCCGGGTACGAGCAGTACTTC.

V is TRBV14 and J is TRBJ1-2; the D gene is possibly TRBD1 (5 bases). V shed 2 bases and J shed 6 bases, with 10 bases lying between them. The CDR3 loop spans 13 amino acids. Per the germline V gene, CDR1 is SGHDN and CDR2 is FVKESK. The CDR3 DNA is TGTGCCAGCAGCCAACGGCAGGGTCATGGCTACACCTTC. It specifies CASSQRQGHGYTF.

CDR3 region: CASSLGPQGGTDTQYF. The CDR3 nucleotides read TGTGCCAGCAGCTTAGGTCCTCAGGGCGGCACAGATACGCAGTATTTT. This rearrangement joins TRBV11-3 to TRBJ2-3, with D possibly matching TRBD1 (5 bases). Germline V gives CDR1 SGHNT, CDR2 YENEEA. The CDR3 length is 16 residues. V shed 1 base and J shed 1 base, with 12 bases lying between them.

This sequence joins TRBV5-1 and TRBJ2-2, with D possibly matching TRBD1 (5 bases). Germline V CDR1 and CDR2: SGHRS, YFSETQ. Deletions cut 2 bases from V and 1 base from J, with 9 bases between. The CDR3 is 15 amino acids. The CDR3 loop reads CASSLPTVNTGELFF. The CDR3 DNA is TGCGCCAGCAGCTTACCGACAGTGAACACCGGGGAGCTGTTTTTT.

The chain carries TRBV5-1 and TRBJ1-1; D not certain. With 4 bases removed from V and 3 bases from J, the gap between germline ends came to 10 bases. CDR1 SGHRS and CDR2 YFSETQ come from the germline V gene. This CDR3 has 13 amino acids. Written as DNA, the CDR3 is TGCGCCAGCAGCCTACTACAAGACACTGAAGCTTTCTTT. Translation gives CASSLLQDTEAFF.

V is TRBV9 and J is TRBJ2-2, with 12 bases matching TRBD2. CDR1 is SGDLS, CDR2 YYNGEE, per germline. The CDR3 has 16 residues. V lost 2 bases, J lost 5 bases, and 4 bases stayed unmatched. As DNA, the CDR3 is TGTGCCAGCAGCGTGACTAGCGGGGGAGTTACCGGGGAGCTGTTTTTT. Translating it yields CASSVTSGGVTGELFF.